This TCR beta chain was retrieved from a study of T-cell memory formation after mild COVID-19. Across the study: For the most part, TCR clusters were specific to one donor.

The sample holds a few counts of this clonotype. Its antigen is undetermined. 5'RACE, which relied on constant-segment primers, yielded TCR alpha and TCR beta cDNA libraries carrying sample barcodes and UMIs. MiXCR, run by TCRdb on the 5' RACE reads, gives a single entry per CDR3 protein. The sample has 500,000 to 600,000 distinct CDR3 sequences, about a sixth seen once. Findings and caveats of the study: Confirmation of SARS-CoV-2 specificity was lacking for second-wave clones peaking day 37.

Looked up from germline, CDR1 is LNHNV and CDR2 is YYDKDF (reference sequence). The germline V and J ends were trimmed by 0 bases and 8 bases, with 10 bases remaining between them. There are 13 residues in the CDR3. The rearrangement uses TRBV15 and TRBJ1-2, with no clear D. Sequencing input: PBMCs or a T cell subset sorted from them (not recorded which). This TCR was recovered from an adult woman who had mild COVID-19 (a few samples of this study predate the infection). Cell type and time point are not known. The CDR3 nucleotides read TGTGCCACCAGCAGAGATCGGGTCGACGGCTACACCTTC. Translated, it gives CATSRDRVDGYTF.